The 29 T cell receptor beta chains below come from one sample, sequenced in a study of T cells after posttransplantation cyclophosphamide. Busulfan-fludarabine conditioning, marrow transplant, and cyclophosphamide on days +3 and +4 were administered. Sequencing used immunoSEQ multiplex PCR; TCRdb keeps in-frame clones, though not all of them. The table has about 16,000 clones, roughly nine tenths seen once; the top ten hold 0.5% to 0.55%. The sample here was CD4+ T cells sorted from blood, taken after allogeneic stem cell transplant with posttransplant cyclophosphamide. These receptors all stem from a male patient between 55 and 70 years old who received an allogeneic stem cell transplant from a related donor and was CMV-positive. Some T cells may be the graft donor's.

This chain links TRBV5-1 with TRBJ1-1, with 10 bases matching TRBD1. Germline V lookup: CDR1 SGHRS, CDR2 YFSETQ. With 3 bases clipped from V and 6 bases from J, the junction kept 11 bases outside the gene matches. This CDR3 is 16 amino acids long. CDR3 DNA: TGCGCCAGCAGCTCGCAGTCGACAGGGGGCAAGGCTGAAGCTTTCTTT. Translation gives CASSSQSTGGKAEAFF.

The rearrangement joins TRBV28 to TRBJ1-4, with 9 bases that match TRBD1. The V segment lost 7 bases and the J segment 6 bases; nucleotides outside the gene matches: 12. The germline V gene has CDR1 MDHEN and CDR2 SYDVKM. CDR3 length: 16 residues. The chain's CDR3 is CASKLGTTGGDEKLFF. CDR3 nucleotide sequence: TGTGCCAGCAAACTGGGCACGACAGGGGGGGATGAAAAACTGTTTTTT.

The chain couples TRBV19 to TRBJ2-5; 12 nucleotides agree with TRBD2. This CDR3 is 16 amino acids long. Germline CDR1 is LNHDA and CDR2 is SQIVND (reference sequence). V shed 4 bases and J 5 bases; nucleotides not matched to a gene: 8. The CDR3 bases are TGTGCCAGTAGTAGGGCTAGCGGGGGGGACTATGAGACCCAGTACTTC. Translating it yields CASSRASGGDYETQYF.

The chain carries TRBV11-2 and TRBJ2-1; D is unresolved. The V gene lost 5 bases and the J gene lost 9 bases, with 11 bases spanning the gap. Germline loops: CDR1 SGHAT, CDR2 FQNNGV. The length of the CDR3 is 12 residues. The CDR3 loop is CASSISRVEQFF. The CDR3 region has the DNA TGTGCCAGCAGCATATCAAGAGTTGAGCAGTTCTTC.

The chain uses TRBV30 and TRBJ2-5, with unresolved D. The V and J ends lost 2 bases and 4 bases respectively, with 11 bases between them. Germline values: CDR1 GTSNPN, CDR2 SVGIG (reference sequence). The CDR3 loop spans 13 amino acids. The DNA of the CDR3 is TGTGCCTGGAGTTTGATTTCGCGAGAGACCCAGTACTTC. It translates to CAWSLISRETQYF.

This clone occurred once. V gene TRBV18 combines with J gene TRBJ1-6; 9 bases agree with TRBD1. CDR1 is KGHSH, CDR2 LQKENI, per germline. After removal of 8 bases from V and 4 bases from J, the junction contained 6 bases not matched to a gene. There are 15 residues in the CDR3. CDR3 coding DNA: TGTGCCAGCAAGGGACAGGGTGGGTATAATTCACCCCTCCACTTT. Its translation is CASKGQGGYNSPLHF.

This clone has a single count. This rearrangement joins TRBV28 to TRBJ1-2, with 8 bases aligning to TRBD1. V was clipped by 5 bases and J by 4 bases; unmatched bases: 9. This CDR3 spans 15 amino acids. CDR1 and CDR2 (germline): MDHEN, SYDVKM. The CDR3 loop is CASSPSTGAFYGYTF. The CDR3 nucleotides read TGTGCCAGCAGTCCATCGACAGGGGCCTTCTATGGCTACACCTTC.

The J gene is TRBJ1-2, the V gene TRBV11-2; D is unclear. The CDR3 has 13 residues. V was pared by 1 base and J by 6 bases, with 9 bases between. Looked up from germline, CDR1 is SGHAT and CDR2 is FQNNGV. CDR3 amino acids: CASSLASMNGYTF. The CDR3 DNA reads TGTGCCAGCAGCTTAGCCAGTATGAATGGCTACACCTTC.

The rearrangement links TRBV19 to TRBJ1-1; maybe TRBD1 (6 bases). This CDR3 spans 16 amino acids. Looked up from germline, CDR1 is LNHDA and CDR2 is SQIVND (reference sequence). V was clipped by 5 bases and J by 0 bases, with 16 bases between them. CDR3 amino acids: CASSPNREGMNTEAFF. The CDR3 DNA reads as TGTGCCAGTAGTCCCAACAGGGAGGGAATGAACACTGAAGCTTTCTTT.

The chain combines TRBV4-2 with TRBJ2-7; 7 nucleotides match TRBD2. The CDR3 spans 15 residues. The V and J ends lost 2 bases and 2 bases, in that order; junction bases with no gene match: 6. Looked up from germline, CDR1 is LGHNA and CDR2 is YNFKEQ. CDR3 loop: CASSQPSGVAYEQYF. CDR3 nucleotide sequence: TGTGCCAGCAGCCAACCCAGCGGGGTCGCCTACGAGCAGTACTTC.

This clone has only one observation. This chain joins TRBV7-9 and TRBJ1-1, with 7 nucleotides matching TRBD1. CDR1 and CDR2 from the germline V gene are SEHNR and FQNEAQ (reference sequence). The CDR3 extends over 14 amino acids. Trimming cost V 6 bases and J 0 bases; bases outside gene matches: 4. CDR3 in DNA: TGTGCCAGCAGTGGACAGGTCATGAACACTGAAGCTTTCTTT. This encodes CASSGQVMNTEAFF.

The rearrangement links TRBV7-6 to TRBJ2-5, with 10 bases aligning to TRBD1. The CDR3 runs to 15 residues. Germline lookup yields CDR1 SGHVS and CDR2 FNYEAQ. Trimming took 3 bases from V and 3 from J; bases not matched to a gene: 4. CDR3 DNA sequence: TGTGCCAGCAGCTTTGCCGGGACAGGGGAAGAGACCCAGTACTTC. It encodes CASSFAGTGEETQYF.

The rearrangement links TRBV9 to TRBJ1-2; 9 nucleotides match TRBD1. V lost 4 bases and J lost 8; bases outside the gene matches: 12. The germline V gene encodes CDR1 SGDLS and CDR2 YYNGEE. The CDR3 runs 15 residues. The CDR3 DNA follows: TGTGCCAGCAGCCTTCGACAGGGGGGCCCTCGAGGCTACACCTTC. It specifies CASSLRQGGPRGYTF.

The J gene is TRBJ2-1, the V gene TRBV19; 16 bases map to TRBD2. V shed 5 bases and J 9 bases; nucleotides not matched to a gene: 16. This CDR3 region has 19 residues. Germline-derived CDR1 and CDR2 are LNHDA and SQIVND (reference sequence). CDR3 DNA: TGTGCCAGTAGTCCTTCCGGGACTAGCGGGGGGGCGAGGAGGGGTGAGCAGTTCTTC. It yields the protein CASSPSGTSGGARRGEQFF.

J is TRBJ2-7 and V is TRBV4-2; a possible D gene is TRBD2 (5 bases). The CDR3 is 14 amino acids. V lost 3 bases and J 2 bases, leaving 11 bases between the germline ends. Per germline, CDR1 LGHNA and CDR2 YNFKEQ. The DNA for the CDR3 is TGTGCCAGCAGCCATAGTGGGGAGACCTACGAGCAGTACTTC. Translating it yields CASSHSGETYEQYF.

V and J are TRBV7-9 and TRBJ2-5, with TRBD1 matching over 8 bases. CDR3 size: 13 residues. The V and J ends lost 5 bases and 2 bases, in that order; junction bases with no gene match: 1. CDR1 SEHNR and CDR2 FQNEAQ come from the germline V gene (reference sequence). The CDR3 bases are TGTGCCAGCAGCACAGGGGGACAAGAGACCCAGTACTTC. This encodes CASSTGGQETQYF. Full variable domain (outside the CDR3, taken from reference TRBV7-9 and TRBJ2-5): DTGVSQNPRHKITKRGQNVTFRCDPISEHNRLYWYRQTLGQGPEFLTYFQNEAQLEKSRLLSDRFSAERPKGSFSTLEIQRTEQGDSAMYLCASSTGGQETQYFGPGTRLLVL.

This rearrangement joins TRBV25-1 to TRBJ2-4; D remains unclear. Germline CDR1 is MGHDK and CDR2 is SYGVNS. The V end lost 3 bases, the J end lost 0 bases, and 3 bases lay between the germline ends. The CDR3 is made up of 13 amino acids. The DNA of the CDR3 is TGTGCCAGCAGTGAGAGAGCCAAAAACATTCAGTACTTC. Translating it yields CASSERAKNIQYF.

The gene calls are TRBV2 and TRBJ2-5, with TRBD2 identical over 8 bases. V was pared by 7 bases and J by 7 bases, with 8 bases of the junction left unmatched. The CDR3 length is 13 residues. CDR1 is SNHLY and CDR2 is FYNNEI in the germline V gene. CDR3 residues: CASIRGGQGTQYF. As DNA, the CDR3 is TGTGCCAGCATCCGGGGGGGCCAGGGGACCCAGTACTTC.

The CDR3 sequence is CASSQLTGMIAFF. The CDR3 bases are TGTGCCAGCAGTCAACTGACAGGGATGATCGCTTTCTTT. This chain uses TRBV28 with TRBJ1-1; 7 bases align to TRBD1. After removal of 5 bases from V and 11 bases from J, the junction contained 11 bases not matched to a gene. The germline CDR1 and CDR2 sequences are MDHEN and SYDVKM. This CDR3 is built from 13 residues.

J is TRBJ2-7 and V is TRBV5-4; TRBD1 agrees at 7 bases. This CDR3 spans 13 amino acids. The germline V gene encodes CDR1 SGHNT and CDR2 YYREEE (reference sequence). V lost 2 bases and J lost 5; bases outside the gene matches: 4. DNA for the CDR3: TGTGCCAGCAGCTTTACAGGGGAGAACGAGCAGTACTTC. This encodes CASSFTGENEQYF. Looking up the rest from reference TRBV5-4 and TRBJ2-7 gives the full variable domain: ETGVTQSPTHLIKTRGQQVTLRCSSQSGHNTVSWYQQALGQGPQFIFQYYREEENGRGNFPPRFSGLQFPNYSSELNVNALELDDSALYLCASSFTGENEQYFGPGTRLTVT.

The genes are TRBV2 and TRBJ1-5; D possibly corresponds to TRBD1 (6 bases). Germline V lookup: CDR1 SNHLY, CDR2 FYNNEI. The CDR3 consists of 18 residues. Trimming shortened V by 2 bases and J by 4 bases, and 21 bases separated the two germline ends. The CDR3 is CASSEIPWGQRINQPQHF. CDR3 DNA sequence: TGTGCCAGCAGTGAAATTCCCTGGGGGCAAAGGATAAATCAGCCCCAGCATTTT.

V usage is TRBV7-3 and J usage is TRBJ2-6; D uncertain. V lost 4 bases and J lost 0, with 16 bases in between. CDR1 SGHTA and CDR2 FQGTGA come from the germline V gene. This CDR3 region has 18 residues. CDR3 in amino acids: CASSSTGPATSGANVLTF. The CDR3 nucleotides read TGTGCCAGCAGCTCGACGGGTCCCGCCACCTCTGGGGCCAACGTCCTGACTTTC.

This clone was counted only a few times. The chain employs TRBV10-1 and TRBJ2-1, with a tentative D call TRBD1 (6 bases). The germline V gene has CDR1 WNHNN and CDR2 SYGVQD (reference sequence). The V end lost 3 bases, the J end lost 8 bases, and 17 bases lay between the germline ends. This CDR3 comprises 15 residues. CDR3 residues: CASSDGTPNAHEQFF. As DNA, the CDR3 is TGCGCCAGCAGTGACGGGACACCAAATGCTCATGAGCAGTTCTTC.

This chain joins TRBV29-1 and TRBJ1-6; perhaps TRBD1 as D (6 bases). Trimming left V 4 bases short and J 8 bases short, with 12 bases between. CDR3 length equals 13 residues. Germline V lookup: CDR1 SQVTM, CDR2 ANQGSEA. The CDR3 nucleotides read TGCAGCGTTGCGGACAGTTGGGATTCACCCCTCCACTTT. Residues: CSVADSWDSPLHF.

J is TRBJ2-3 and V is TRBV5-4; 13 bases align to TRBD2. The trim removed 2 bases at V and 5 bases at J, leaving 8 bases unmatched. This CDR3 comprises 17 residues. The germline V gene has CDR1 SGHNT and CDR2 YYREEE (reference sequence). The CDR3 protein is CASSFRLAGGRGDTQYF. CDR3 sequence (DNA): TGTGCCAGCAGCTTTAGACTAGCGGGGGGAAGGGGAGATACGCAGTATTTT.

The chain joins TRBV5-1 to TRBJ1-1; 9 nucleotides match TRBD1. J lost 5 bases, V lost 3 bases, and 5 bases had no gene match. Germline CDR1 is SGHRS and CDR2 is YFSETQ. This CDR3 comprises 14 residues. The CDR3 loop reads CASSSGDRVTEAFF. The CDR3 DNA is TGCGCCAGCAGCTCGGGGGACAGGGTGACTGAAGCTTTCTTT.

V and J are TRBV4-1 and TRBJ1-2, with TRBD1 matching over 8 bases. The CDR3 runs to 14 residues. Looked up from germline, CDR1 is MGHRA and CDR2 is YSYEKL. Trimming removed 1 base from V and 7 bases from J; junction bases left unmatched: 5. CDR3 bases: TGCGCCAGCAGCCAAGGACAGGGGAGAAGTGGCTACACCTTC. Protein product: CASSQGQGRSGYTF.

V usage is TRBV7-9 and J usage is TRBJ1-2; no clear D gene. V was pared by 5 bases and J by 2 bases, with 9 bases between. Looked up from germline, CDR1 is SEHNR and CDR2 is FQNEAQ (reference sequence). CDR3 length: 13 residues. The CDR3 DNA reads as TGTGCCAGCAGCCCGGACTGGAACTATGGCTACACCTTC. It encodes CASSPDWNYGYTF.

The gene calls are TRBV10-3 and TRBJ2-7; D ambiguous. The germline V gene has CDR1 ENHRY and CDR2 SYGVKD. The CDR3 loop spans 14 amino acids. The V and J ends lost 10 bases and 2 bases respectively, with 18 bases between them. CDR3 coding DNA: TGTGCCACGGTTGAGGCCATAGGCCCCTACGAGCAGTACTTC. Encoded protein: CATVEAIGPYEQYF.